These 2 T cell receptor beta chains were sequenced from one sample in a study of vaccination and CD4 T cells after COVID-19 (dated by TCRdb to between 2021 and 2022). No antigen is known for these receptors. The library was generated by PCR. TCRdb shows the sequencer as Illumina iSeq 100. TCR sequencing of DNA from cultured CD4+ T cells used the Oncomine TCR Beta short-read assay at the Johns Hopkins FTIC core. The public reads were run again by TCRdb, first through fastp at Q25 and then through MiXCR, and only productive beta chains were kept. Each entry is one CDR3 protein sequence, shown with its most common DNA and genes. The sample data list roughly 16,000 distinct CDR3 sequences, and 50% of these were observed just once. The ten largest account for about 12% of the sample. The sample's treatment or condition label, in plain terms: approximately nine-day PBMC culture with coronavirus spike peptide pools or control peptides (ViraFEST assay).

Sequences were obtained from CD4+ T cells from blood, cultured in vitro. The receptors derive from a human donor who had recovered from COVID-19.

In its sample, this clonotype was seen a few times. The rearrangement joins TRBV7-9 to TRBJ1-2; perhaps TRBD1 as D (6 bases). Per germline, CDR1 SEHNR and CDR2 FQNEAQ (reference sequence). This CDR3 contains 13 residues. V was trimmed by 5 bases and J by 7 bases, leaving 14 bases between them. The CDR3 DNA sequence: TGTGCCAGCAGCACCACAGGGTTTAGTGGCTACACCTTC. Translated: CASSTTGFSGYTF.

The rearrangement links TRBV2 to TRBJ2-2, with D uncertain. The CDR3 has 13 amino acids. Germline-derived CDR1 and CDR2 are SNHLY and FYNNEI. V dropped 6 bases and J dropped 1 base, with 6 bases sitting between them. CDR3 nucleotides: TGTGCCAGCAGGCTCTGGAACACCGGGGAGCTGTTTTTT. Translation gives CASRLWNTGELFF.